These 8 T cell receptor beta chains share one sample of origin, sequenced in a study of regulatory T cells in long-lasting Graves disease. Time point meaning: newly diagnosed GD, antithyroid drugs for less than 3 months. Scientists built the TCR library using RNA that was extracted from PBMCs. Building the TCR beta libraries relied on iRepertoire HTBI primers, and CDR3 regions underwent Arm-PCR. MiXCR was run by TCRdb on the multiplex PCR reads, yielding one entry per CDR3 protein. The sample holds more than 300,000 distinct CDR3 sequences, roughly a sixth seen once. Sequencing was performed on peripheral blood mononuclear cells (PBMCs), taken at new diagnosis, from a patient treated with antithyroid drugs. The receptors were sampled from a female donor with Graves disease.

Remarks on this clonotype: A read error is likely, as this CDR3 ends without the conserved phenylalanine or tryptophan. The chain employs TRBV12-3 or TRBV12-4 and TRBJ2-1, with 9 bases fitting TRBD2. CDR3 length: 12 residues. CDR3 region: CASSLAGYEQFS. CDR3 bases: TGTGCCAGCAGTCTAGCGGGATATGAGCAGTTCTCC.

This clonotype was counted many times. The genes are TRBV20-1 and TRBJ1-1; the match to TRBD1 covers 10 bases. The trim removed 5 bases at V and 3 bases at J, leaving 18 bases unmatched. CDR1 and CDR2 (germline): DFQATT, SNEGSKA (reference sequence). This CDR3 has 18 amino acids. The CDR3 reads CSAPQGTGAVGWDTEAFF. The CDR3 nucleotides are TGCAGTGCTCCCCAAGGGACAGGGGCAGTTGGGTGGGACACTGAAGCTTTCTTT.

This clonotype was seen repeatedly, ten times or more. V and J are TRBV11-2 and TRBJ2-3; 9 nucleotides align to TRBD2. Germline V gene sequence: CDR1 SGHAT, CDR2 FQNNGV. The trim removed 8 bases at V and 4 bases at J, leaving 13 bases unmatched. There are 16 residues in the CDR3. CDR3 in amino acids: CASGRRLLAGADTQYF. CDR3 nucleotide sequence: TGTGCCAGCGGGAGGCGTCTTTTAGCGGGGGCAGATACGCAGTATTTT.

This clonotype came up many times. V is TRBV5-4 and J is TRBJ2-7, with D perhaps matching TRBD1 (6 bases). The CDR3 is 15 residues long. The germline V gene encodes CDR1 SGHNT and CDR2 YYREEE (reference sequence). Trimming took off 4 bases at V and 4 bases at J, with 18 bases between the two ends. The CDR3 here is CASSHDVGAGYEQYF. CDR3 bases: TGTGCCAGCAGCCACGATGTGGGGGCAGGTTACGAGCAGTACTTC. The full variable domain, completed using reference TRBV5-4 and TRBJ2-7, is ETGVTQSPTHLIKTRGQQVTLRCSSQSGHNTVSWYQQALGQGPQFIFQYYREEENGRGNFPPRFSGLQFPNYSSELNVNALELDDSALYLCASSHDVGAGYEQYFGPGTRLTVT.

This clonotype was seen at least ten times. The chain links TRBV5-4 to TRBJ1-1; 8 bases map to TRBD1. The trim removed 1 base at V and 5 bases at J, leaving 7 bases unmatched. The CDR3 runs 15 residues. Germline-derived CDR1 and CDR2 are SGHNT and YYREEE (reference sequence). CDR3 sequence reads: CASSLPTGVITEAFF. CDR3 nucleotides: TGTGCCAGCAGCTTGCCGACAGGGGTGATTACTGAAGCTTTCTTT.

This clonotype was seen a handful of times. V is TRBV6-5 and J is TRBJ2-2; 10 bases match TRBD1. The CDR3 consists of 15 residues. Looked up from germline, CDR1 is MNHEY and CDR2 is SVGAGI. V shed 4 bases, J shed 7 bases, and the junction held 6 bases outside the gene matches. The CDR3 spells CASSSGQGQGGELFF. The CDR3 nucleotides read TGTGCCAGCAGTTCGGGACAGGGGCAGGGCGGGGAGCTGTTTTTT.

V gene TRBV19 combines with J gene TRBJ1-4; 9 nucleotides line up with TRBD1. Looked up from germline, CDR1 is LNHDA and CDR2 is SQIVND (reference sequence). The CDR3 spans 14 residues. V was pared by 7 bases and J by 7 bases, with 7 bases of the junction left unmatched. The CDR3 is CASIETGGSEKLFF. The CDR3 coding sequence is TGTGCCAGTATCGAGACAGGGGGAAGTGAAAAACTGTTTTTT.

The chain uses TRBV6-2 or TRBV6-3 and TRBJ2-3; TRBD2 matches at 7 bases. Germline trimming cut 6 bases from V and 4 bases from J; bases unmatched to any gene: 10. This CDR3 comprises 15 residues. Germline values: CDR1 MNHEY, CDR2 SVGEGT. In nucleotides, the CDR3 is TGTGCCAGCAGCCGTTGGGGGGGGGGGTCAGATACGCAGTATTTT. It encodes CASSRWGGGSDTQYF.